Listed here are 17 T cell receptor beta chains from one sample, sequenced in a study of T cell responses to AZD1222 COVID-19 vaccine. Produced via immunoSEQ multiplex PCR; TCRdb's table is partial and in-frame only. The sample yields about 78,000 clones, 85% to 90% seen once. The specimen was peripheral blood, collected 28 days after the second AZD1222 dose. Every receptor here comes from an adult who received the AZD1222 COVID-19 vaccine.

The chain is built from TRBV5-1 and TRBJ2-2; D gene uncertain. The CDR3 covers 14 residues. The V gene lost 0 bases and the J gene lost 1 base, with 4 bases spanning the gap. Germline CDR1 is SGHRS and CDR2 is YFSETQ. The CDR3 loop reads CASSLGQNTGELFF. As DNA, the CDR3 is TGCGCCAGCAGCTTGGGGCAGAACACCGGGGAGCTGTTTTTT.

This sequence joins TRBV11-1 and TRBJ1-1; no clear D gene. V gave up 1 base and J gave up 1 base, with 13 bases separating them. The CDR3 covers 16 residues. The germline V gene has CDR1 SGHAT and CDR2 FQDESV (reference sequence). The CDR3 DNA reads as TGTGCCAGCAGCTTAGGGCCCCCCTGGACGAACACTGAAGCTTTCTTT. This gives the protein CASSLGPPWTNTEAFF.

This clone was found once. The J gene is TRBJ1-2, the V gene TRBV12-3 or TRBV12-4; D ambiguous. The germline V and J ends were trimmed by 5 bases and 5 bases, with 9 bases remaining between them. This CDR3 contains 12 residues. CDR3 protein: CASSPGVYGYTF. CDR3 nucleotide sequence: TGTGCCAGCAGTCCCGGGGTTTATGGCTACACCTTC.

In this sample, this clone turned up once. The genes are TRBV6-5 and TRBJ1-4; D ambiguous. Per the germline V gene, CDR1 is MNHEY and CDR2 is SVGAGI. The CDR3 has 15 amino acids. Trimming left V 2 bases short and J 8 bases short, with 15 bases between. This chain's CDR3 is CASSYRSDGLEKLFF. The CDR3 DNA is TGTGCCAGCAGTTACCGGTCCGATGGATTGGAAAAACTGTTTTTT.

This clone has just a few counts. The V gene is TRBV5-6, the J gene TRBJ1-5; 9 bases align to TRBD1. V trimming: 0 bases; J trimming: 1 base; junction bases outside the gene matches: 8. Germline loops: CDR1 SGHDT, CDR2 YYEEEE. This CDR3 comprises 18 residues. CDR3 loop: CASSLVGDRVLSNQPQHF. DNA of the CDR3: TGTGCCAGCAGCTTGGTCGGGGACAGGGTACTGAGCAATCAGCCCCAGCATTTT.

The rearrangement joins TRBV14 to TRBJ1-4; D is uncertain. Germline-derived CDR1 and CDR2 are SGHDN and FVKESK. Deletions cut 0 bases from V and 7 bases from J, with 12 bases between. This CDR3 spans 15 amino acids. The CDR3 nucleotides are TGTGCCAGCAGCCAAGATAAAGGGTTCGCTGAAAAACTGTTTTTT. Its translation is CASSQDKGFAEKLFF.

The rearrangement joins TRBV27 to TRBJ1-6; no definite D call. V lost 8 bases and J 7 bases, leaving 9 bases between the germline ends. CDR1 MNHEY and CDR2 SMNVEV come from the germline V gene (reference sequence). The CDR3 contains 12 residues. CDR3 sequence: CASRFSNSPLHF. The CDR3 nucleotides read TGTGCCAGCCGGTTTAGCAATTCACCCCTCCACTTT.

This sequence joins TRBV30 and TRBJ1-5; no definite D call. Germline lookup yields CDR1 GTSNPN and CDR2 SVGIG (reference sequence). V was trimmed by 2 bases and J by 1 base, leaving 6 bases between them. The CDR3 consists of 13 residues. For the CDR3, the DNA is TGTGCCTGGAGTCCGCGAAGCAATCAGCCCCAGCATTTT. It is translated as CAWSPRSNQPQHF.

This chain connects TRBV7-9 to TRBJ1-2; D is perhaps TRBD1 (5 bases). The CDR3 consists of 13 residues. The germline CDR1 and CDR2 sequences are SEHNR and FQNEAQ (reference sequence). Trimming removed 3 bases at V and 2 bases at J, with 7 bases between. DNA for the CDR3: TGTGCCAGCAGCTTTCAGGGAAACTATGGCTACACCTTC. This translates into CASSFQGNYGYTF.

The rearrangement joins TRBV5-1 to TRBJ2-7; 7 bases are a match to TRBD1. J gave up 5 bases and V 3 bases, and 11 bases lay outside the gene matches. Germline V gives CDR1 SGHRS, CDR2 YFSETQ. This CDR3 has 15 amino acids. CDR3 nucleotide sequence: TGCGCCAGCAGCTCACAAGACAGGGAAGTCCACGAGCAGTACTTC. This sequence encodes CASSSQDREVHEQYF.

The chain has TRBV7-2 and TRBJ2-3; TRBD1 agrees at 7 bases. The trim removed 5 bases at V and 0 bases at J, leaving 2 bases unmatched. The germline gives CDR1 SGHTA, CDR2 FQGNSA. The CDR3 is 14 amino acids. CDR3 nucleotides: TGTGCCAGCAGCCCAGGGGGAAGCACAGATACGCAGTATTTT. This encodes CASSPGGSTDTQYF. Drawing the rest from reference TRBV7-2 and TRBJ2-3, the complete variable domain is GAGVSQSPSNKVTEKGKDVELRCDPISGHTALYWYRQSLGQGLEFLIYFQGNSAPDKSGLPSDRFSAERTGGSVSTLTIQRTQQEDSAVYLCASSPGGSTDTQYFGPGTRLTVL.

This sequence joins TRBV6-2 or TRBV6-3 and TRBJ2-3; maybe TRBD1 (6 bases). The CDR3 is 15 amino acids. Trimming stripped 2 bases from V and 4 bases from J, with 13 bases between. The V gene's germline CDR1 is MNHEY and CDR2 SVGEGT. This chain's CDR3 is CASSYPRTGPDTQYF. The CDR3 DNA follows: TGTGCCAGCAGTTACCCCCGAACAGGGCCAGATACGCAGTATTTT.

J is TRBJ1-5 and V is TRBV18, with 9 bases that match TRBD1. Germline V lookup: CDR1 KGHSH, CDR2 LQKENI. CDR3 length: 15 amino acids. The J segment lost 5 bases and the V segment lost 5 bases, leaving 7 bases of the junction unmatched. The CDR3 nucleotides are TGTGCCAGCTCAGCCAGACAGGGGGAGGATCAGCCCCAGCATTTT. This gives the protein CASSARQGEDQPQHF.

J is TRBJ1-3 and V is TRBV6-6; D remains ambiguous. The CDR3 has 15 residues. Trimming removed 8 bases at V and 0 bases at J, with 14 bases between. CDR1 and CDR2 from the germline V gene are MNHNY and SVGAGI (reference sequence). The DNA of the CDR3 is TGTGCCAGCCAATGGAGGGCGAACTCTGGAAACACCATATATTTT. Protein sequence: CASQWRANSGNTIYF.

The chain employs TRBV5-5 and TRBJ2-7, with 8 bases identical to TRBD1. Germline CDR1 is SGHKS and CDR2 is YYEKEE (reference sequence). The junction had 5 bases not matched to a gene; V was cut back by 2 bases and J by 4 bases. CDR3 length: 14 residues. This CDR3 reads CASSFRTGMYEQYF. CDR3 DNA: TGTGCCAGCAGCTTTAGGACAGGGATGTACGAGCAGTACTTC. The variable domain in full, with the rest retrieved from reference TRBV5-5 and TRBJ2-7, is DAGVTQSPTHLIKTRGQQVTLRCSPISGHKSVSWYQQVLGQGPQFIFQYYEKEERGRGNFPDRFSARQFPNYSSELNVNALLLGDSALYLCASSFRTGMYEQYFGPGTRLTVT.

The rearrangement joins TRBV9 to TRBJ1-6, with D possibly TRBD1 on 5 matching bases. Deletions cut 2 bases from V and 6 bases from J, with 6 bases between. The germline gives CDR1 SGDLS, CDR2 YYNGEE. CDR3 size: 13 residues. The CDR3 DNA is TGTGCCAGCAGCGTCGACAGTAATTCACCCCTCCACTTT. Translating it yields CASSVDSNSPLHF.

V and J are TRBV30 and TRBJ1-2; D unresolved. The CDR3 has 13 residues. V dropped 5 bases and J dropped 0 bases, with 10 bases sitting between them. In germline, CDR1 is GTSNPN, CDR2 SVGIG (reference sequence). In DNA form, the CDR3 reads TGTGCCTGGGGACCCGGGGCTAACTATGGCTACACCTTC. It translates to CAWGPGANYGYTF. The whole variable domain, remainder taken from reference TRBV30 and TRBJ1-2, is SQTIHQWPATLVQPVGSPLSLECTVEGTSNPNLYWYRQAAGRGLQLLFYSVGIGQISSEVPQNLSASRPQDRQFILSSKKLLLSDSGFYLCAWGPGANYGYTFGSGTRLTVV.